Listed below are T cell receptor beta chains from one sample, sequenced in a study of long-term antiretroviral therapy in people with HIV. TCRdb's copy holds only in-frame clones and misses some; the assay was immunoSEQ multiplex PCR. The sample yields around 6,000 clones, roughly 80% seen once. This material consisted of unsorted PBMCs, taken 0.5 years before starting antiretroviral therapy. The receptors derive from a man in his forties or fifties with HIV. CDR3s include the opening cysteine and the closing phenylalanine or tryptophan. The D gene is left open where the match is weak. Expanded clones are given a class, and other clones once, few, many or no size at all.

.,TRBJ2-7,.,TRBV30,CAWSRQASSYEQYF,TGTGCCTGGAGTCGGCAGGCGAGCTCCTACGAGCAGTACTTC
.,TRBJ2-5,.,TRBV10-3,CAVKQGEGEETQYF,TGTGCCGTCAAACAGGGGGAGGGAGAAGAGACCCAGTACTTC
.,TRBJ2-7,TRBD2,TRBV2,CASSELGGAYEQYF,TGTGCCAGCAGTGAATTGGGGGGGGCCTACGAGCAGTACTTC
.,TRBJ2-3,TRBD2,TRBV7-2,CASSLGTSGGADTQYF,TGTGCCAGCAGCCTTGGGACTAGCGGGGGGGCAGATACGCAGTATTTT
.,TRBJ2-7,TRBD1,TRBV29-1,CSVAVDRGLNEQYF,TGCAGCGTTGCTGTGGACAGGGGACTTAACGAGCAGTACTTC
.,TRBJ2-7,.,TRBV5-6,CASSVLDTGSPSEQYF,TGTGCCAGCAGCGTTTTGGATACAGGTTCACCATCCGAGCAGTACTTC
.,TRBJ2-2,TRBD1,TRBV7-2,CASSTRQGSGELFF,TGTGCCAGCAGCACCAGACAGGGATCCGGGGAGCTGTTTTTT
once,TRBJ2-2,.,TRBV15,CATSRGNPGFSGELFF,TGTGCCACCAGCAGAGGGAATCCGGGGTTCTCCGGGGAGCTGTTTTTT
.,TRBJ2-3,.,TRBV6-5,CASGGATDTQYF,TGTGCCAGCGGCGGGGCCACAGATACGCAGTATTTT
.,TRBJ1-5,.,TRBV28,CASSEQNGYQPQHF,TGTGCCAGCTCGGAACAGAATGGGTATCAGCCCCAGCATTTT
.,TRBJ1-3,.,TRBV10-3,CAIGEFYGNTIYF,TGTGCCATCGGGGAGTTTTACGGAAACACCATATATTTT
.,TRBJ2-3,.,TRBV29-1,CSPSAQLTDTQYF,TGCAGCCCGAGTGCCCAGCTCACAGATACGCAGTATTTT
few,TRBJ2-7,.,TRBV27,CASSLGSGAYEQYF,TGTGCCAGCAGTTTAGGCTCCGGCGCCTACGAGCAGTACTTC
.,TRBJ2-7,.,TRBV7-2,CASSLGYSTYEQYF,TGTGCCAGCAGCTTAGGTTACAGTACCTACGAGCAGTACTTC
.,TRBJ2-3,TRBD2,TRBV27,CASSDTAGGRSLTQYF,TGTGCCAGCAGTGATACAGCGGGGGGCCGGTCCCTTACGCAGTATTTT
.,TRBJ2-1,.,TRBV13,CASSSGDGEQFF,TGTGCCAGCAGCTCCGGAGACGGGGAGCAGTTCTTC
.,TRBJ2-7,.,TRBV11-2,CASSYSARGDDEQYF,TGTGCCAGCAGCTATAGCGCCAGGGGCGACGACGAGCAGTACTTC
.,TRBJ2-7,.,TRBV10-1,CASSELGNEQYF,TGCGCCAGCAGTGAGTTGGGAAACGAGCAGTACTTC
.,TRBJ1-5,.,TRBV5-6,CASSSGGGNQPQHF,TGTGCCAGCAGCTCGGGGGGTGGCAATCAGCCCCAGCATTTT
.,TRBJ2-7,.,TRBV11-2,CASSFAIGLSYEQYF,TGTGCCAGCAGCTTTGCCATTGGGCTGTCCTACGAGCAGTACTTC